This is a list of T cell receptor beta chains from one sample in a study of blood T cells in healthy people across ages. TCRdb processed the 5' RACE reads anew with MiXCR; each CDR3 protein has one entry. The data hold approximately 1,700,000 distinct CDR3 sequences, with about two fifths observed a single time. The sequencing input was blood. The source is a human donor in good health. Each CDR3 is given with its conserved first and last residue. A D gene is named only where the DNA matches it firmly. The size of a clone is reported for some rows only, either as once, few or many, or as a class for expanded clones.

- TRBJ2-7 TRBV7-4 - CASSPDFGTHYTYEQYF TGTGCCAGCAGCCCGGACTTCGGGACACATTATACCTACGAGCAGTACTTC
- TRBJ2-3 TRBV7-9 TRBD2 CASSFRASGDTQYF TGTGCCAGCAGCTTCAGGGCTAGCGGAGATACGCAGTATTTT
- TRBJ1-1 TRBV5-8 TRBD1 CASSFYRGQGTEAFF TGTGCCAGCAGCTTTTACAGGGGGCAGGGGACTGAAGCTTTCTTT
few TRBJ2-6 TRBV10-3 - CAIQGARTSGANVLTF TGTGCCATCCAGGGTGCCAGGACCTCTGGGGCCAACGTCCTGACTTTC
- TRBJ2-4 TRBV5-6 - CASSQIWGLGNIQYF TGTGCCAGCAGCCAGATCTGGGGGCTGGGGAACATTCAGTACTTC
- TRBJ1-4 TRBV6-5 - CASSDRGTEKLFF TGTGCCAGCAGTGACCGGGGGACTGAAAAACTGTTTTTT
- TRBJ2-1 TRBV6-4 - CASSETGDEQFF TGTGCCAGCAGTGAAACCGGGGATGAGCAGTTCTTC
- TRBJ2-1 TRBV5-5 - CASTSWGSYNEQFF TGCGCCAGCACCTCGTGGGGCTCCTACAATGAGCAGTTCTTC
- TRBJ1-6 TRBV4-3 TRBD1 CASSHFRPGQQNSPLHF TGCGCCAGCAGCCACTTTCGCCCGGGACAGCAGAATTCACCCCTCCACTTT
few TRBJ2-1 TRBV7-2 TRBD2 CASSLQRGNNNEQFF TGTGCCAGCAGCTTACAGCGGGGGAACAACAATGAGCAGTTCTTC
- TRBJ2-1 TRBV7-3 TRBD2 CASSPGALAGAGEQFF TGTGCCAGCAGCCCGGGGGCACTAGCGGGGGCTGGTGAGCAGTTCTTC
- TRBJ2-1 TRBV12-3/TRBV12-4 TRBD2 CASSLGSGGADTGEQFF TGTGCCAGCAGTTTGGGTAGCGGGGGGGCAGATACGGGTGAGCAGTTCTTC
many TRBJ1-2 TRBV7-2 - CASSLPGGYGYTF TGTGCCAGCAGCTTACCCGGGGGCTATGGCTACACCTTC
few TRBJ2-5 TRBV24-1 TRBD1 CATSDPTGSETQYF TGTGCCACCAGTGATCCGACAGGGTCGGAGACCCAGTACTTC
many TRBJ2-3 TRBV29-1 TRBD2 CSVDEDTGGSTDTQYF TGCAGCGTTGATGAGGATACGGGGGGGAGCACAGATACGCAGTATTTT
- TRBJ1-5 TRBV27 - CASSLMGGSKPQHF TGTGCCAGCAGTTTAATGGGGGGTAGTAAACCCCAGCATTTT
- TRBJ2-5 TRBV10-3 TRBD1 CATRQGTGETQYF TGTGCCACCAGACAGGGAACCGGGGAGACCCAGTACTTC
- TRBJ1-2 TRBV20-1 TRBD1 CSARGQGAQSYTF TGCAGTGCTAGGGGACAGGGGGCGCAGAGCTACACCTTC
few TRBJ1-1 TRBV5-1 - CASSLTGALVDRNTEAFF TGCGCCAGCAGCCTGACCGGGGCTCTCGTCGATCGGAACACTGAAGCTTTCTTT
- TRBJ2-5 TRBV2 TRBD2 CASSGTRNRETQYF TGTGCCAGCAGTGGGACTAGGAACAGGGAGACCCAGTACTTC
- TRBJ2-7 TRBV28 - CASSLLYYEQYF TGTGCCAGCAGTTTACTGTACTACGAGCAGTACTTC
few TRBJ1-1 TRBV5-6 - CASSPTEYAEAFF TGTGCCAGCAGCCCTACAGAGTACGCTGAAGCTTTCTTT